The 27 T cell receptor beta chains presented below share a single source sample, sequenced in a study of shared clonotypes between healthy human individuals. Clones were sequenced by immunoSEQ multiplex PCR, and TCRdb holds only the in-frame ones, with some missing. The data show 1 million to 1.3 million clones, around three quarters seen once. Sequenced: memory CD4+ T cells from PBMCs. Specified subset: CD45RA-negative fraction. These TCRs come from a man aged 18 to 35 in good health. Some clones in this sample may be carry-over from other donors' samples.

This chain joins TRBV2 and TRBJ2-2; D unclear. The CDR3 runs 16 residues. With 1 base removed from V and 0 bases from J, the gap between germline ends came to 9 bases. CDR1 SNHLY and CDR2 FYNNEI come from the germline V gene. The CDR3 region has the DNA TGTGCCAGCAGTGAAGTGGGCATCGCGAACACCGGGGAGCTGTTTTTT. The encoded protein is CASSEVGIANTGELFF.

As concerns this clone: Additional DNA sequences in this sample encode the identical CDR3. The V call is TRBV7-2, the J call TRBJ2-2, with a weak D call TRBD1 (5 bases). CDR1 is SGHTA, CDR2 FQGNSA, per germline. V dropped 2 bases and J dropped 8 bases, with 12 bases sitting between them. The CDR3 is 14 amino acids. CDR3 protein: CASSLSGATGELFF. CDR3 DNA: TGTGCCAGCAGCTTATCTGGGGCCACGGGGGAGCTGTTTTTT.

This clone was seen more than once but under ten times. The chain uses TRBV5-4 and TRBJ2-2; 8 nucleotides match TRBD2. Per the germline V gene, CDR1 is SGHNT and CDR2 is YYREEE (reference sequence). J was trimmed by 3 bases and V by 5 bases; bases with no gene match: 3. This CDR3 has 14 amino acids. The CDR3: CASRTGLDTGELFF. In nucleotides, the CDR3 is TGTGCCAGCAGGACGGGACTAGACACCGGGGAGCTGTTTTTT.

V usage is TRBV9 and J usage is TRBJ1-1; no clear D gene. Germline V gene sequence: CDR1 SGDLS, CDR2 YYNGEE. V lost 2 bases to trimming and J lost 5 bases, with 7 bases between them. This CDR3 is built from 12 residues. CDR3 in DNA: TGTGCCAGCAGCGTGGGGTTTACTGAAGCTTTCTTT. Its protein product is CASSVGFTEAFF.

The chain carries TRBV5-6 and TRBJ1-2, with D maybe TRBD1 (5 bases). The CDR3 has 15 amino acids. The germline gives CDR1 SGHDT, CDR2 YYEEEE. Trimming removed 4 bases at V and 4 bases at J, with 17 bases between. CDR3 region: CASSMGRIVVYGYTF. DNA for the CDR3: TGTGCCAGCAGCATGGGACGGATAGTTGTCTATGGCTACACCTTC.

This clone has just a few counts. Other nucleotide sequences in the sample specify the same CDR3. DNA of the CDR3: TGTGCCAGCAGCCTCCGGGGAACGACCTCCCAAGAGACCCAGTACTTC. This gives the protein CASSLRGTTSQETQYF. This chain joins TRBV5-8 and TRBJ2-5, with D maybe TRBD2 (5 bases). This CDR3 contains 16 residues. Germline V gene data show CDR1 as SGHTS and CDR2 as YDEGEE. Trimming left V 4 bases short and J 1 base short, with 17 bases between.

This chain connects TRBV7-2 to TRBJ2-7; 9 positions match TRBD1. This CDR3 region has 13 residues. CDR1 and CDR2 (germline): SGHTA, FQGNSA. The ends lost 5 bases at V and 8 bases at J; junction bases unmatched: 7. The CDR3 coding sequence is TGTGCCAGCAGCCCCCAGGACAGGGGCAAGCAGTACTTC. Its protein is CASSPQDRGKQYF.

Comments on this clone: A read error may explain this, as a much larger clone is one base away. Distinct nucleotide sequences in the sample also encode this CDR3. The chain couples TRBV27 to TRBJ2-1; 9 bases map to TRBD2. The V gene's germline CDR1 is MNHEY and CDR2 SMNVEV (reference sequence). The CDR3 has 14 residues. The V segment lost 6 bases and the J segment 3 bases; nucleotides outside the gene matches: 3. CDR3 in amino acids: CASSLAGYYNEQFF. For the CDR3, the DNA is TGTGCCAGCAGCCTAGCGGGGTACTACAATGAGCAGTTCTTC.

CDR3 bases: TGTGCCAGTAGTATGAGAGGGGCTAACACCGGGGAGCTGTTTTTT. Translated: CASSMRGANTGELFF. V and J are TRBV19 and TRBJ2-2; D may match TRBD1 or TRBD2 (5 bases each). The CDR3 contains 15 residues. CDR1 is LNHDA and CDR2 is SQIVND in the germline V gene (reference sequence). The V end lost 3 bases, the J end lost 2 bases, and 10 bases lay between the germline ends.

On this clone: Given a much more abundant clone one base away, this may be a read error. This rearrangement joins TRBV7-8 to TRBJ2-7, with TRBD1 matching 8 bases. From germline, CDR1 is SGHVS and CDR2 FQNEAQ. This CDR3 is built from 14 residues. The trim removed 6 bases at V and 0 bases at J, leaving 4 bases unmatched. The CDR3 bases are TGTGCCAGCAGTGGACAGGGAGGCTCCTACGAGCAGTACTTC. Protein product: CASSGQGGSYEQYF.

V usage is TRBV12-5 and J usage is TRBJ2-3, with TRBD2 identical over 12 bases. This CDR3 spans 16 amino acids. CDR1 and CDR2 (germline): LGHNT, FRNRAP. Trimming removed 1 base from V and 4 bases from J; junction bases left unmatched: 3. The CDR3 reads CASGLALAGGADTQYF. The DNA for the CDR3 is TGTGCTAGTGGTTTGGCACTAGCGGGAGGAGCAGATACGCAGTATTTT.

The V gene is TRBV18, the J gene TRBJ2-1, with D possibly TRBD2 on 7 matching bases. The V end was cut by 6 bases, the J end by 5 bases, with 26 bases between. In germline, CDR1 is KGHSH, CDR2 LQKENI. This CDR3 spans 18 amino acids. DNA for the CDR3: TGTGCCAGCTCTCCCCGGGCGAGGGGGGGCGCGACTAACAATGAGCAGTTCTTC. Its translation is CASSPRARGGATNNEQFF.

Only a few counts were recorded for this clone. The chain links TRBV9 to TRBJ2-3, with no clear D. V shed 2 bases and J shed 4 bases, with 8 bases lying between them. Germline V lookup: CDR1 SGDLS, CDR2 YYNGEE. The CDR3 has 13 residues. CDR3: CASSVTLSDTQYF. In DNA, the CDR3 is TGTGCCAGCAGCGTCACATTATCAGATACGCAGTATTTT.

V and J are TRBV27 and TRBJ2-7; a weak D match, TRBD2 (5 bases). This CDR3 is built from 14 residues. With 6 bases removed from V and 4 bases from J, the gap between germline ends came to 16 bases. The V gene's germline CDR1 is MNHEY and CDR2 SMNVEV (reference sequence). The CDR3 reads CASSIRRGGYEQYF. DNA of the CDR3: TGTGCCAGCAGCATCCGGAGAGGCGGGTACGAGCAGTACTTC.

The J gene is TRBJ1-5, the V gene TRBV30, with no clear D. The V gene's germline CDR1 is GTSNPN and CDR2 SVGIG (reference sequence). The CDR3 is 18 residues long. Trimming stripped 8 bases from V and 0 bases from J, with 26 bases between. The CDR3 here is CARHPGPLRKYSNQPQHF. CDR3 sequence (DNA): TGTGCCAGACACCCCGGGCCCCTGCGGAAATATAGCAATCAGCCCCAGCATTTT.

This chain links TRBV14 with TRBJ1-1; no clear D. The CDR3 extends over 14 amino acids. Trimming stripped 1 base from V and 4 bases from J, with 10 bases between. The V gene's germline CDR1 is SGHDN and CDR2 FVKESK. The CDR3 DNA follows: TGTGCCAGCAGCCAAGTTGGGTCGGGCACTGAAGCTTTCTTT. Protein: CASSQVGSGTEAFF.

CDR3 coding DNA: TGCGCCAGCAGTCAATCGACGAGGGCTAGCGGGAGATCAGATACGCAGTATTTT. It codes for CASSQSTRASGRSDTQYF. The chain couples TRBV23-1 to TRBJ2-3; TRBD2 aligns across 10 bases. TRBV23-1 is an ORF, with its function uncertain. The CDR3 covers 18 residues. V trimming: 0 bases; J trimming: 4 bases; junction bases outside the gene matches: 10.

The chain carries TRBV6-1 and TRBJ1-4; the match to TRBD1 covers 9 bases. CDR1 and CDR2 from the germline V gene are MNHNS and SASEGT. Trimming cost V 3 bases and J 6 bases; bases outside gene matches: 5. The CDR3 is 15 amino acids. The CDR3 sequence: CASSDRDRVYEKLFF. The CDR3, as DNA: TGTGCCAGCAGTGACAGGGACAGGGTATATGAAAAACTGTTTTTT.

V and J are TRBV2 and TRBJ2-6, with 7 bases lining up with TRBD1. V was clipped by 4 bases and J by 2 bases; unmatched bases: 5. CDR3 length: 16 residues. CDR1 and CDR2 from the germline V gene are SNHLY and FYNNEI. The CDR3 bases are TGTGCCAGCAGTGGCGAAGACAGGGCTGGGGCCAACGTCCTGACTTTC. As protein: CASSGEDRAGANVLTF.

V usage is TRBV2 and J usage is TRBJ1-5; 8 bases line up with TRBD1. From germline, CDR1 is SNHLY and CDR2 FYNNEI. CDR3 length: 15 residues. J gave up 3 bases and V 3 bases, and 4 bases lay outside the gene matches. CDR3 sequence reads: CASSEDRALNQPQHF. CDR3 coding DNA: TGTGCCAGCAGTGAGGACAGGGCGCTCAATCAGCCCCAGCATTTT.

The V call is TRBV9, the J call TRBJ2-2; D gene ambiguous. CDR1 and CDR2 from the germline V gene are SGDLS and YYNGEE. Trimming pared 5 bases from V and 1 base from J, leaving 9 bases between. This CDR3 contains 14 residues. The CDR3 spells CASSFQLNTGELFF. CDR3 sequence (DNA): TGTGCCAGCAGTTTTCAACTGAACACCGGGGAGCTGTTTTTT.

The table lists this clone with a few counts. This sample includes further DNA sequences coding for the same CDR3. The chain has TRBV5-1 and TRBJ2-5; TRBD2 might be the D (5 bases). Trimming took off 0 bases at V and 2 bases at J, with 8 bases between the two ends. CDR3 length equals 14 residues. Germline V gene data show CDR1 as SGHRS and CDR2 as YFSETQ. The CDR3 reads CASSLGLAQETQYF. For the CDR3, the DNA is TGCGCCAGCAGCTTGGGGCTAGCACAAGAGACCCAGTACTTC.

The chain carries TRBV5-4 and TRBJ1-4; D is uncertain. CDR3 length equals 13 residues. Germline assignment: CDR1 SGHNT and CDR2 YYREEE (reference sequence). V was pared by 0 bases and J by 7 bases, with 7 bases between. CDR3 loop: CASSLDQSEKLFF. The DNA of the CDR3 is TGTGCCAGCAGCTTGGATCAGAGTGAAAAACTGTTTTTT.

This sequence joins TRBV11-2 and TRBJ2-5; a weak D match, TRBD2 (6 bases). Germline values: CDR1 SGHAT, CDR2 FQNNGV. The length of the CDR3 is 14 residues. V gave up 5 bases and J gave up 5 bases, with 15 bases separating them. CDR3 sequence reads: CASSVLGAGETQYF. For the CDR3, the DNA is TGTGCCAGCAGCGTCCTCGGCGCGGGGGAGACCCAGTACTTC.

Regarding this clone: The same CDR3 arises from other DNA sequences in this sample as well. The chain combines TRBV6-6 with TRBJ2-7; TRBD1 aligns across 8 bases. J was trimmed by 6 bases and V by 6 bases; bases with no gene match: 7. The CDR3 sequence is 13 residues long. Germline V gives CDR1 MNHNY, CDR2 SVGAGI (reference sequence). The CDR3 DNA reads TGTGCCAGCAGCTACGGACAGGGAGGCGAGCAGTACTTC. Protein: CASSYGQGGEQYF.

This chain uses TRBV11-3 with TRBJ1-2, with D perhaps matching TRBD1 (6 bases). Trimming removed 3 bases at V and 8 bases at J, with 10 bases between. Germline values: CDR1 SGHNT, CDR2 YENEEA. The CDR3 spans 12 residues. For the CDR3, the DNA is TGTGCCAGCAGCTTTGGGGGGCAAGGCTACACCTTC. It yields the protein CASSFGGQGYTF. The variable domain in full, with the rest retrieved from reference TRBV11-3 and TRBJ1-2, is EAGVVQSPRYKIIEKKQPVAFWCNPISGHNTLYWYLQNLGQGPELLIRYENEEAVDDSQLPKDRFSAERLKGVDSTLKIQPAELGDSAVYLCASSFGGQGYTFGSGTRLTVV.

This clone was counted only a few times. J is TRBJ2-3 and V is TRBV5-1; D not resolved. The CDR3 contains 16 residues. Germline-derived CDR1 and CDR2 are SGHRS and YFSETQ. The V end was cut by 3 bases, the J end by 0 bases, with 14 bases between. As DNA, the CDR3 is TGCGCCAGCAGCTCTGATGGGCGAAGAAGCACAGATACGCAGTATTTT. Translation gives CASSSDGRRSTDTQYF.